This T cell receptor beta chain is drawn from a study of T cells after yellow fever vaccination (dated by TCRdb to the late 2010s). Broadly, across the study: Libraries from fractions with low cell numbers were prepared with the SMART-Seq v4 Ultra Low Input RNA kit. To follow T-cell clones before and after both primary and booster YFV17D yellow fever vaccination, bulk TCR alpha and beta repertoires underwent longitudinal sequencing. Two healthy male donors, one aged 18 to 30 and one aged 30 to 39 years, were included in the cohort. Blood was drawn at multiple timepoints before and after primary and secondary immunization, with bulk PBMC replicates and cell subsets isolated.

This clonotype was picked up a small number of times. There is no known antigen for this receptor. No much larger clone is present one base from it, and per-base qualities are unavailable. TCR cDNA was synthesized by 5'RACE template switching, which introduced a universal primer site and unique molecular identifiers. Priming of cDNA synthesis was performed from both the TCR alpha and TCR beta constant segments. Two PCR steps were used to amplify libraries, with sample barcodes and sequencing adapters being added in the second step. Sequencing of the libraries was done on either Illumina HiSeq 2500 (2x100 bp) or NovaSeq (2x150 bp). In the source study's methods: Demultiplexing of reads and collapsing into UMI consensus sequences were performed with MIGEC, and V(D)J alignment was carried out with MiXCR. Using edgeR on replicate PBMC samples, clonotypes were called vaccine-responding if FDR was below 0.01 and the log2 fold change was above 5 up to day 15. Each bulk clonotype was labeled CD4 or CD8 based on which sequenced repertoire, CD4 or CD8, contained the clonotype at higher abundance. TCRdb passed the public sequencing reads through fastp at Q25 and MiXCR, retaining productive beta sequences. When rows share a CDR3 protein, they turn into one entry using the most common DNA and genes. These V and J calls derive from TCRdb rather than the authors' analysis. The table for this sample lists approximately 350,000 distinct CDR3 sequences; under 14% of them were counted only once. Around 19% of the sample lies in the top ten.

On the study overall, not on this receptor specifically: After the booster, most clones that had expanded after primary vaccination were detected again (roughly 95% of CD4 and around nine tenths of CD8), suggesting broad maintenance of memory. Computational filtering was required because FACS-sorted repertoires could contain abundant contaminating clonotypes from the bulk population. Because only a couple of donors were included in the study, the extent to which the findings can be generalized is limited. A small share of clonotypes occurred in both CD4 and CD8 compartments, likely arising from convergent recombination. Compared with the primary T-cell response, the secondary T-cell response was weaker but faster, peaking on day 5 rather than day 15.

The CDR3 numbers 20 residues from cysteine through phenylalanine. Just CDR3 DNA is preserved here, 60 bases in frame from base 1. CDR1 and CDR2 are drawn from the germline V gene: SGHRS, YFSETQ. Unmatched junction bases come to 22, with V trimmed by 4 bases and J by 2 bases. What this sample's treatment or condition label stands for: live attenuated yellow fever vaccine strain. At each blood-draw timepoint, two biological replicates of bulk PBMCs were obtained. PBMCs were isolated from peripheral blood using a standard Ficoll-Paque protocol. RNA was extracted with TriZol from bulk PBMCs, CD4 and CD8 fractions, and dextramer-positive and dextramer-negative fractions.

This chain joins TRBV5-1 to TRBJ2-3, and 7 bases in between align with TRBD2. The source was PBMCs, collected on the day of the first yellow fever vaccination. The sequence was collected from a man between 18 and 29 years old who received the YFV17D yellow fever vaccine. The DNA reads as follows: TGCGCCAGCAGCACCAAATTAGCGGGCGGCGACGATCGACACACAGATACGCAGTATTTT. Its translation is CASSTKLAGGDDRHTDTQYF.